These T cell receptor beta chains were read from a single sample in a study of shared clonotypes between healthy human individuals. Sequenced by immunoSEQ multiplex PCR; TCRdb stores in-frame clones only, minus some. The data contain 950,000 to 1,200,000 clones, around 77% of them singletons. The sequencing sample was made of memory CD4+ T cells from PBMCs. Receptor source: a man between 18 and 29 years old in good health. Some clones in this sample may be carry-over from other donors' samples. The CDR3 runs from the conserved cysteine through the conserved F or W. The D gene is left open where the match is weak. Size is omitted from some rows. Given values are once, few, many or a class for expanded clones.

NA	NA	TRBV5-1	TRBJ1-2	CASSLLGGANYGYTF	TGCGCCAGCAGCTTGCTTGGCGGCGCTAACTATGGCTACACCTTC
NA	TRBD1	TRBV6-5	TRBJ1-2	CASRFPGQGVAGYTF	TGTGCCAGCAGATTTCCGGGACAGGGCGTGGCTGGCTACACCTTC
NA	TRBD1	TRBV11-2	TRBJ1-5	CANRDRGRDQPQHF	TGTGCCAACCGGGACAGGGGGCGAGATCAGCCCCAGCATTTT
NA	NA	TRBV7-5	TRBJ2-4	CASSFDRGLNIQYF	TGTGCCAGCAGCTTTGACAGGGGCCTCAACATTCAGTACTTC
NA	NA	TRBV25-1	TRBJ1-1	CASSVSGGYSGAFF	TGTGCCAGCAGTGTATCTGGTGGGTACTCGGGTGCTTTCTTT
NA	NA	TRBV7-9	TRBJ2-1	CASSKRPSSYNEQFF	TGTGCCAGCAGCAAACGACCGAGCTCCTACAATGAGCAGTTCTTC
NA	TRBD1	TRBV11-2	TRBJ2-6	CASSPLNRQGSSGANVLTF	TGTGCCAGCAGCCCACTAAACAGACAGGGGAGCTCTGGGGCCAACGTCCTGACTTTC
NA	NA	TRBV27	TRBJ1-2	CASSLTGLYGYTF	TGTGCCAGCAGTTTAACAGGCCTTTATGGCTACACCTTC
NA	NA	TRBV13	TRBJ2-3	CASSALRADTQYF	TGTGCCAGCAGCGCGCTCAGGGCAGATACGCAGTATTTT
NA	NA	TRBV5-4	TRBJ2-1	CASSIPEGYNEQFF	TGTGCCAGCAGCATCCCGGAGGGATACAATGAGCAGTTCTTC
NA	TRBD1	TRBV7-8	TRBJ1-1	CASSLEGAGGTEAFF	TGTGCCAGCAGCTTAGAAGGTGCAGGGGGCACTGAAGCTTTCTTT
NA	NA	TRBV7-2	TRBJ2-6	CASSVSGVGAGHGANVLTF	TGTGCCAGCAGCGTCTCAGGCGTAGGGGCAGGGCACGGGGCCAACGTCCTGACTTTC
NA	TRBD1	TRBV5-1	TRBJ1-1	CASSPRRGPSGTEAFF	TGCGCCAGCAGCCCCCGCAGGGGGCCTTCTGGCACTGAAGCTTTCTTT
NA	NA	TRBV11-2	TRBJ2-7	CASSSHRALGYF	TGTGCCAGCAGCTCTCACAGGGCTCTCGGATACTTC
NA	NA	TRBV15	TRBJ2-4	CATSGSLVQNIQYF	TGTGCCACATCCGGGAGTTTAGTGCAAAACATTCAGTACTTC
NA	TRBD1	TRBV5-1	TRBJ1-4	CASRTGAATNEKLFF	TGCGCCAGCCGGACAGGGGCTGCAACTAATGAAAAACTGTTTTTT
NA	TRBD2	TRBV7-8	TRBJ2-2	CASSQTSGGLFGELFF	TGTGCCAGCAGCCAGACTAGCGGGGGGCTGTTCGGAGAGCTGTTTTTT
NA	TRBD1	TRBV7-2	TRBJ2-5	CASSSNRQGREETQYF	TGTGCCAGCAGCTCAAACCGACAGGGGCGGGAAGAGACCCAGTACTTC
NA	NA	TRBV6-1	TRBJ2-5	CASTPSFVGETQYF	TGTGCCAGCACTCCCAGTTTCGTAGGGGAGACCCAGTACTTC
NA	NA	TRBV5-1	TRBJ1-1	CASSLNGMNTEAFF	TGCGCCAGCAGCTTGAACGGCATGAACACTGAAGCTTTCTTT
few	NA	TRBV4-1	TRBJ1-1	CASSRPLRGTEAFF	TGCGCCAGCAGCCGACCTCTCCGTGGAACTGAAGCTTTCTTT
NA	NA	TRBV5-6	TRBJ1-4	CASSRKGTVIGKLFF	TGTGCCAGCAGCCGAAAAGGGACGGTGATAGGGAAACTGTTTTTT
NA	NA	TRBV7-7	TRBJ1-5	CASSIRQGQPQHF	TGTGCCAGCAGCATCCGTCAGGGCCAGCCCCAGCATTTT